A selection of T cell receptor beta chains follows, all from one sample in a study of response to subunit inactivated influenza vaccine. MiXCR, run by TCRdb on the RT-PCR reads, gives a single entry per CDR3 protein. This sample has roughly 500,000 distinct CDR3 sequences, with approximately 17% found just once. Sequences were derived from CD4+ T cells sorted from PBMCs, sampled roughly 24 months after vaccination. The origin of the receptors is a man between 50 and 70 years old who received an inactivated influenza vaccine. CDR3s include the opening cysteine and the closing phenylalanine or tryptophan. D genes are given only for firm matches. Size is omitted from some rows. Given values are once, few, many or a class for expanded clones.

V gene	clone size	J gene	D gene	CDR3 protein	CDR3 DNA
TRBV4-1	few	TRBJ2-7	-	CASSQDVRASYEQYF	TGCGCCAGCAGCCAAGATGTCAGGGCTTCCTACGAGCAGTACTTC
TRBV12-3/TRBV12-4	few	TRBJ1-4	-	CASSLRQGLNEKLFF	TGTGCCAGCAGTTTACGGCAGGGACTTAATGAAAAACTGTTTTTT
TRBV6-2/TRBV6-3	-	TRBJ1-1	-	CASSYSPGTPNTEAFF	TGTGCCAGCAGTTACTCCCCCGGGACACCGAACACTGAAGCTTTCTTT
TRBV18	few	TRBJ2-1	-	CASSPGLAKSGYNEQFF	TGTGCCAGCTCACCCGGCCTAGCGAAATCGGGCTACAATGAGCAGTTCTTC
TRBV5-5	-	TRBJ2-2	TRBD2	CASSSLAAPTGELFF	TGTGCCAGCAGCTCTCTAGCGGCCCCCACCGGGGAGCTGTTTTTT
TRBV7-9	many	TRBJ2-7	-	CASSPVGSGAIYEQYF	TGTGCCAGCAGCCCAGTAGGTAGCGGAGCTATCTACGAGCAGTACTTC
TRBV4-2	-	TRBJ2-5	TRBD2	CASSPAGLANLETQYF	TGTGCCAGCAGCCCGGCGGGACTAGCGAATTTGGAGACCCAGTACTTC
TRBV5-1	few	TRBJ2-2	TRBD2	CASSSGLAGGPNKVEELFF	TGCGCCAGCAGCTCGGGACTAGCGGGGGGGCCAAATAAGGTCGAGGAGCTGTTTTTT
TRBV10-3	-	TRBJ1-2	-	CAISESDIYGYTF	TGTGCCATCAGTGAGTCGGATATATATGGCTACACCTTC
TRBV20-1	few	TRBJ1-2	-	CSALPLEQGDYYGYTF	TGCAGTGCTCTACCTTTAGAACAGGGAGATTACTATGGCTACACCTTC
TRBV12-3/TRBV12-4	-	TRBJ2-2	TRBD2	CASSTSGTNTGELFF	TGTGCCAGCAGTACTAGCGGGACGAACACCGGGGAGCTGTTTTTT
TRBV7-3	few	TRBJ2-3	-	CASSPGGAEWDTQYF	TGTGCCAGCAGCCCCGGCGGGGCTGAGTGGGATACGCAGTATTTT
TRBV5-1	few	TRBJ2-5	-	CASSSAGTRGETQYF	TGCGCCAGCAGCTCTGCCGGGACCAGGGGAGAGACCCAGTACTTC
TRBV20-1	few	TRBJ2-3	TRBD2	CSARGGGGPDTQYF	TGCAGTGCTAGGGGCGGGGGGGGTCCAGATACGCAGTATTTT
TRBV7-6	-	TRBJ2-7	-	CASSSLTGTSYEQYF	TGTGCCAGCAGCTCCTTGACGGGGACCTCCTACGAGCAGTACTTC
TRBV10-3	-	TRBJ1-2	-	CAISGYTSYGYTF	TGTGCCATCAGTGGTTACACTTCCTATGGCTACACCTTC
TRBV18	few	TRBJ2-2	-	CASSSPGGGKTTGELFF	TGTGCCAGCTCATCCCCTGGGGGGGGCAAGACCACCGGGGAGCTGTTTTTT
TRBV5-1	-	TRBJ1-6	TRBD1	CASSWDPGQTNSPLHF	TGCGCCAGCAGCTGGGACCCGGGACAGACCAATTCACCCCTCCACTTT